This TCR beta chain was sequenced in a study of cytomegalovirus exposure and HLA in healthy donors. The overall study: Out of 398 genotyped donors, 81% belonged to the Caucasian-associated ancestry cluster.

The length of the CDR3 is 17 residues. V was trimmed by 3 bases and J by 2 bases, leaving 21 bases between them. Germline assignment: CDR1 SGHRS and CDR2 YFSETQ. Healthy people donating bone marrow made up the donors. Worth noting for this clone: Its antigen is unidentified.

PCR primers comprised 60 Vbeta and 13 Jbeta primers. The data were produced by immunoSEQ multiplex PCR, yet TCRdb's version contains in-frame clones alone and is incomplete. The table shows around 92,000 clones, with more than 65% occurring only once. Notes on the study in general: For most TCR beta V segments, an earlier analysis put the productive rate at about 87% or about 30% of the time. It was assumed in the presence/absence analyses that sequencing depth was roughly uniform across donors.

The chain recombines TRBV5-1 with TRBJ2-7, with D tentatively TRBD2 (5 bases). The source of this sequence is a girl aged 2 to 9 in good health and CMV-seropositive. Sequenced sample: PBMCs. CDR3 nucleotides: TGCGCCAGCAGCTCTTGGGGAAGACGACGGGGAGCCTACGAGCAGTACTTC. Protein sequence: CASSSWGRRRGAYEQYF. Using reference TRBV5-1 and TRBJ2-7 for the parts outside the CDR3, the full variable domain is KAGVTQTPRYLIKTRGQQVTLSCSPISGHRSVSWYQQTPGQGLQFLFEYFSETQRNKGNFPGRFSGRQFSNSRSEMNVSTLELGDSALYLCASSSWGRRRGAYEQYFGPGTRLTVT.